The source of this TCR beta chain is a study of vaccination and CD4 T cells after COVID-19. The overall study: The interval from dose two to post-vaccine sampling had a median of about 66 days, and it ranged from 14 to 241.

Treatment reported: roughly 10-day PBMC culture with coronavirus spike peptide pools or control peptides (ViraFEST assay). CD4+ T cells of the unexposed donor were collected before the COVID-19 pandemic (2011-2018). Four cold-coronavirus spikes and SARS-CoV-2 S/N were the probes applied, cells permitting, to CD4+ T cells from unexposed donors. Oncomine TCR Beta short-read sequencing was applied to DNA from cultured CD4+ T cells. In TCRdb, the PCR reads were re-called with MiXCR into one record per CDR3 protein. The sample shows about 5,400 distinct CDR3 sequences, approximately 36% of them seen only once. A remark on this clonotype: The antigen remains unidentified.

The ends were cut back, 3 bases at V and 0 bases at J, with 11 bases in the middle. CDR3 length: 16 amino acids. CDR1 is KGHDR and CDR2 is SFDVKD in the germline V gene. V is TRBV24-1 and J is TRBJ2-1; tentatively, D is TRBD1 or TRBD2 (5 bases each). This TCR came from a human donor in good health. Sequenced input: CD4+ T cells from blood, cultured in vitro. The CDR3 DNA follows: TGTGCCACCAGTGATGGGGACCCCTCCTCCTACAATGAGCAGTTCTTC. It is translated as CATSDGDPSSYNEQFF.